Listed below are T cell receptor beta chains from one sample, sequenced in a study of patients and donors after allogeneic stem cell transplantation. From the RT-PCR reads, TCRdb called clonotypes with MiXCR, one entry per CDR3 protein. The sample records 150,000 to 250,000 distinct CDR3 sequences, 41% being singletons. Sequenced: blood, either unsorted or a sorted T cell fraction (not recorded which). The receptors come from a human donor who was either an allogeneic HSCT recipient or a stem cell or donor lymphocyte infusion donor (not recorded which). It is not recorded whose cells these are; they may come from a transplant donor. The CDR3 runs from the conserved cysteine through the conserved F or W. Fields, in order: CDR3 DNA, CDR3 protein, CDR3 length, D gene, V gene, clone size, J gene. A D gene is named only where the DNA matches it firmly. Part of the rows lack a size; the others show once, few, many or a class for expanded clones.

CDR3 DNA: TGTGCCAGCAGTTACTCTGGGGGGGGCTATCAGCCCCAGCATTTT; CDR3 protein: CASSYSGGGYQPQHF; CDR3 length: 15; D gene: -; V gene: TRBV6-2/TRBV6-3; clone size: -; J gene: TRBJ1-5
CDR3 DNA: TGTGCCAGCAGCTGGGGCGGGGTAGACACTGAAGCTTTCTTT; CDR3 protein: CASSWGGVDTEAFF; CDR3 length: 14; D gene: -; V gene: TRBV7-9; clone size: -; J gene: TRBJ1-1
CDR3 DNA: TGTGCCAGCAGTGTCACAGGGGAGAACATTCAGTACTTC; CDR3 protein: CASSVTGENIQYF; CDR3 length: 13; D gene: TRBD1; V gene: TRBV28; clone size: few; J gene: TRBJ2-4
CDR3 DNA: TGTGCCAGCAGCCAGCCTACAGGGGGCCTCCTAGAAGCTTTCTTT; CDR3 protein: CASSQPTGGLLEAFF; CDR3 length: 15; D gene: TRBD1; V gene: TRBV14; clone size: -; J gene: TRBJ1-1
CDR3 DNA: TGTGCCAGCAGCGCGGGTCGAAGGCGAGGGAACACTGAAGCTTTCTTT; CDR3 protein: CASSAGRRRGNTEAFF; CDR3 length: 16; D gene: -; V gene: TRBV9; clone size: -; J gene: TRBJ1-1
CDR3 DNA: TGTGCCAGCACCATCCGCGGGGGACCCTATGGCTACACCTTC; CDR3 protein: CASTIRGGPYGYTF; CDR3 length: 14; D gene: -; V gene: TRBV7-9; clone size: -; J gene: TRBJ1-2
CDR3 DNA: TGTGCCACCAGTGACAGGGCTAGCAATCAGCCCCAGCATTTT; CDR3 protein: CATSDRASNQPQHF; CDR3 length: 14; D gene: -; V gene: TRBV24-1; clone size: -; J gene: TRBJ1-5
CDR3 DNA: TGTGCCAGCAGCCCGACAGGGGGCACTAATGAAAAACTGTTTTTT; CDR3 protein: CASSPTGGTNEKLFF; CDR3 length: 15; D gene: TRBD1; V gene: TRBV7-9; clone size: -; J gene: TRBJ1-4
CDR3 DNA: TGTGCCAGCAGCTTGGGGACACTTTTAAACTATGGCTACACCTTC; CDR3 protein: CASSLGTLLNYGYTF; CDR3 length: 15; D gene: -; V gene: TRBV7-2; clone size: few; J gene: TRBJ1-2
CDR3 DNA: TGTGCCAGCAGCCTCGGGGTAGCGGGGTACAATGAGCAGTTCTTC; CDR3 protein: CASSLGVAGYNEQFF; CDR3 length: 15; D gene: TRBD2; V gene: TRBV7-9; clone size: -; J gene: TRBJ2-1
CDR3 DNA: TGCGCCAGCAGCAGCGCGACAGAGCACCAAGAGACCCAGTACTTC; CDR3 protein: CASSSATEHQETQYF; CDR3 length: 15; D gene: -; V gene: TRBV5-1; clone size: -; J gene: TRBJ2-5
CDR3 DNA: TGTGCCAGCAGCCCACTTCGGGGGACAGGGATTAACTATGGCTACACCTTC; CDR3 protein: CASSPLRGTGINYGYTF; CDR3 length: 17; D gene: TRBD1; V gene: TRBV7-9; clone size: -; J gene: TRBJ1-2
CDR3 DNA: TGTGCCAGCAGTCCGAGCCCAGCTTTGGAGGCTGAAGCTTTCTTT; CDR3 protein: CASSPSPALEAEAFF; CDR3 length: 15; D gene: -; V gene: TRBV27; clone size: -; J gene: TRBJ1-1
CDR3 DNA: TGTGCCAGCAGCTTAAGGGCTCACCGCGGCGGTTCACCCCTCCACTTT; CDR3 protein: CASSLRAHRGGSPLHF; CDR3 length: 16; D gene: -; V gene: TRBV11-1; clone size: -; J gene: TRBJ1-6
CDR3 DNA: TGCGCCAGCAGCTTGGATGCCACTAGCACAGATACGCAGTATTTT; CDR3 protein: CASSLDATSTDTQYF; CDR3 length: 15; D gene: -; V gene: TRBV5-1; clone size: -; J gene: TRBJ2-3
CDR3 DNA: TGTGCCAGCAGCGTTGACAGCGGGGGCAATCAGCCCCAGCATTTT; CDR3 protein: CASSVDSGGNQPQHF; CDR3 length: 15; D gene: -; V gene: TRBV9; clone size: -; J gene: TRBJ1-5
CDR3 DNA: TGTGCCAGCAGTTTAGACTCAAAACGAGAAGAGACCCAGTACTTC; CDR3 protein: CASSLDSKREETQYF; CDR3 length: 15; D gene: -; V gene: TRBV28; clone size: -; J gene: TRBJ2-5
CDR3 DNA: TGTGCCAGCAGCCTACAGGGGTGGCGTGAAAAACTGTTTTTT; CDR3 protein: CASSLQGWREKLFF; CDR3 length: 14; D gene: TRBD1; V gene: TRBV12-3/TRBV12-4; clone size: -; J gene: TRBJ1-4
CDR3 DNA: TGTGCCAGCGCGGTCGGGAGCTCCTACGAGCAGTACTTC; CDR3 protein: CASAVGSSYEQYF; CDR3 length: 13; D gene: -; V gene: TRBV9; clone size: once; J gene: TRBJ2-7
CDR3 DNA: TGTGCCAGCAGTTTTCCCCGGGGGGCCCGTACCTCTTTAGATGAGCAGTTCTTC; CDR3 protein: CASSFPRGARTSLDEQFF; CDR3 length: 18; D gene: -; V gene: TRBV28; clone size: -; J gene: TRBJ2-1
CDR3 DNA: TGTGCCATCAGTGTTGACGCCAATGAAAAACTGTTTTTT; CDR3 protein: CAISVDANEKLFF; CDR3 length: 13; D gene: -; V gene: TRBV10-3; clone size: few; J gene: TRBJ1-4
CDR3 DNA: TGTGCCAGCAGTTTAGGGGCTAGCGCAAAGCAGTTCTTC; CDR3 protein: CASSLGASAKQFF; CDR3 length: 13; D gene: -; V gene: TRBV12-3/TRBV12-4; clone size: -; J gene: TRBJ2-1
CDR3 DNA: TGTGCCTGGAGGTCAGGACAGAGAAAAGAGACCCAGTACTTC; CDR3 protein: CAWRSGQRKETQYF; CDR3 length: 14; D gene: -; V gene: TRBV30; clone size: -; J gene: TRBJ2-5
CDR3 DNA: TGTGCCAGCAGCTTGTGGGGTTACAATGAGCAGTTCTTC; CDR3 protein: CASSLWGYNEQFF; CDR3 length: 13; D gene: -; V gene: TRBV5-4; clone size: few; J gene: TRBJ2-1
CDR3 DNA: TGTGCCAGCAGTAAGCTCCGGGGGGAGACTAATGAAAAACTGTTTTTT; CDR3 protein: CASSKLRGETNEKLFF; CDR3 length: 16; D gene: -; V gene: TRBV25-1; clone size: -; J gene: TRBJ1-4
CDR3 DNA: TGCAGTGGGGGCGCCTCCTACGAGCAGTACTTC; CDR3 protein: CSGGASYEQYF; CDR3 length: 11; D gene: -; V gene: TRBV20-1; clone size: once; J gene: TRBJ2-7
CDR3 DNA: TGTGCCAGCAGCTTCAGAGCGGGAGCCCCTCCAGAGACCCAGTACTTC; CDR3 protein: CASSFRAGAPPETQYF; CDR3 length: 16; D gene: TRBD2; V gene: TRBV7-9; clone size: -; J gene: TRBJ2-5
CDR3 DNA: TGTGCCAGCAGCTTATTTACAGGCTATGGCTACACCTTC; CDR3 protein: CASSLFTGYGYTF; CDR3 length: 13; D gene: -; V gene: TRBV7-2; clone size: few; J gene: TRBJ1-2
CDR3 DNA: TGCGCCAGCAGAATAGGGCCAGGCCAAGAGACCCAGTACTTC; CDR3 protein: CASRIGPGQETQYF; CDR3 length: 14; D gene: -; V gene: TRBV5-1; clone size: -; J gene: TRBJ2-5
CDR3 DNA: TGTGCCAGCAGCTTAGACATGGACTATGGCTACACCTTC; CDR3 protein: CASSLDMDYGYTF; CDR3 length: 13; D gene: -; V gene: TRBV7-2; clone size: -; J gene: TRBJ1-2
CDR3 DNA: TGTGCCAGCTCACCCAACTTATACGACAGGGGGCTTCGGGAAAAACTGTTTTTT; CDR3 protein: CASSPNLYDRGLREKLFF; CDR3 length: 18; D gene: TRBD1; V gene: TRBV18; clone size: few; J gene: TRBJ1-4
CDR3 DNA: TGTGCCAGCAGTTACTCCACTCGTCGGACTAGGGATGAGCAGTTCTTC; CDR3 protein: CASSYSTRRTRDEQFF; CDR3 length: 16; D gene: TRBD2; V gene: TRBV6-5; clone size: -; J gene: TRBJ2-1
CDR3 DNA: TGTGCCAGCAGCAGAGACAGGGGTCTATCGGGTGAGCAGTTCTTC; CDR3 protein: CASSRDRGLSGEQFF; CDR3 length: 15; D gene: TRBD1; V gene: TRBV14; clone size: -; J gene: TRBJ2-1
CDR3 DNA: TGTGCCAGCAATTACTTGGGACAGGGAGGCCACGAGCAGTACTTC; CDR3 protein: CASNYLGQGGHEQYF; CDR3 length: 15; D gene: TRBD1; V gene: TRBV6-5; clone size: -; J gene: TRBJ2-7
CDR3 DNA: TGTGCCATCAGTGAGTCGATCGGTGGACTAGGGTACGAGCAGTACTTC; CDR3 protein: CAISESIGGLGYEQYF; CDR3 length: 16; D gene: TRBD2; V gene: TRBV10-3; clone size: -; J gene: TRBJ2-7
CDR3 DNA: TGCAGTGCTAGATCCTATGGACCCCGGGCCACCGGGGAGCTGTTTTTT; CDR3 protein: CSARSYGPRATGELFF; CDR3 length: 16; D gene: -; V gene: TRBV20-1; clone size: once; J gene: TRBJ2-2
CDR3 DNA: TGCGCCAGCAGCTTCGGACAGCACTATGGCTACACCTTC; CDR3 protein: CASSFGQHYGYTF; CDR3 length: 13; D gene: -; V gene: TRBV5-1; clone size: -; J gene: TRBJ1-2
CDR3 DNA: TGTGCCACCAGCAGGAATTACAATGAGCAGTTCTTC; CDR3 protein: CATSRNYNEQFF; CDR3 length: 12; D gene: -; V gene: TRBV15; clone size: -; J gene: TRBJ2-1
CDR3 DNA: TGCAGTGCTGGGGACAGGGGGGGAAATCAGCCCCAGCATTTT; CDR3 protein: CSAGDRGGNQPQHF; CDR3 length: 14; D gene: TRBD1; V gene: TRBV20-1; clone size: -; J gene: TRBJ1-5
CDR3 DNA: TGTGCCAGCAGTTTATTGGAGGGAAAACTGTTTTTT; CDR3 protein: CASSLLEGKLFF; CDR3 length: 12; D gene: -; V gene: TRBV12-3/TRBV12-4; clone size: -; J gene: TRBJ1-4
CDR3 DNA: TGTGCCACCAGCAGAGATCCCTCCGGGGAGCTGTTTTTT; CDR3 protein: CATSRDPSGELFF; CDR3 length: 13; D gene: -; V gene: TRBV15; clone size: -; J gene: TRBJ2-2
CDR3 DNA: TGTGCCACCAGTGGAGCAGATACGCAGTATTTT; CDR3 protein: CATSGADTQYF; CDR3 length: 11; D gene: -; V gene: TRBV24-1; clone size: few; J gene: TRBJ2-3
CDR3 DNA: TGTGCCAGCAGCAAAGGCAGGGACTCCTGGGACTATGGCTACACCTTC; CDR3 protein: CASSKGRDSWDYGYTF; CDR3 length: 16; D gene: -; V gene: TRBV21-1; clone size: -; J gene: TRBJ1-2